The sequence of this T cell receptor (beta chain) was determined in a study of T cell responses to AZD1222 COVID-19 vaccine. TCRdb's copy holds only in-frame clones and misses some; the assay was immunoSEQ multiplex PCR. The sample records about 110,000 clones, less than 95% being singletons. The CDR3 runs to 14 residues. Trimming cost V 3 bases and J 6 bases; bases outside gene matches: 8. Germline-derived CDR1 and CDR2 are MNHEY and SVGAGI. This receptor was taken from an adult who received the AZD1222 COVID-19 vaccine. Source: peripheral blood, taken 28 days after the second AZD1222 dose. V gene TRBV6-5 combines with J gene TRBJ2-7; 7 bases are a match to TRBD2. CDR3 amino acids: CASSYSGGGFEQYF. CDR3 sequence (DNA): TGTGCCAGCAGTTATAGTGGGGGAGGGTTCGAGCAGTACTTC.